Below are 4 T cell receptor beta chains sequenced from a single sample in a study of PD-1 blockade in classical Hodgkin lymphoma. Each patient's relapse followed autologous stem cell transplantation, and brentuximab vedotin exposure varied. Assay: immunoSEQ multiplex PCR; the TCRdb copy retains only in-frame clones and omits some. The sample lists 80,000 to 100,000 clones, roughly four fifths occurring once. The source was peripheral blood mononuclear cells (PBMCs), collected before the second cycle of nivolumab. These receptor sequences come from a human donor with classical Hodgkin lymphoma.

The CDR3 sequence is CASSEYGRGVAGSYEQYF. DNA for the CDR3: TGTGCCAGCAGTGAATACGGCCGAGGGGTAGCGGGCTCCTACGAGCAGTACTTC. J is TRBJ2-7 and V is TRBV6-1; 7 bases are a match to TRBD2. Losses at the gene ends were 2 bases for V and 0 bases for J; bases not matched to a gene: 13. Germline CDR1 and CDR2: MNHNS and SASEGT. CDR3 length: 18 residues.

This clone turned up a few times. In DNA form, the CDR3 reads TGTGCCAGTAAGGCCGGGGAACGGGGGGTATCGGAGACCCAGTACTTC. Residues: CASKAGERGVSETQYF. This chain links TRBV19 with TRBJ2-5, with 7 bases fitting TRBD2. After removal of 7 bases from V and 5 bases from J, the junction contained 16 bases not matched to a gene. Germline values: CDR1 LNHDA, CDR2 SQIVND (reference sequence). The CDR3 is 16 amino acids.

The chain has TRBV6-5 and TRBJ2-7; possibly TRBD1 for D (6 bases). The CDR3 spans 12 residues. Germline V gene data show CDR1 as MNHEY and CDR2 as SVGAGI. V gave up 8 bases and J gave up 6 bases, with 14 bases separating them. For the CDR3, the DNA is TGTGCCAGCGGAGTCTTAGGGGGCGAGCAGTACTTC. It encodes CASGVLGGEQYF.

This chain joins TRBV6-1 and TRBJ2-1; tentative D call: TRBD2 (6 bases). Trimming took 8 bases from V and 4 from J, leaving 9 bases between them. This CDR3 is 12 amino acids long. The germline V gene has CDR1 MNHNS and CDR2 SASEGT. The CDR3 nucleotides read TGTGCCAGCTACGCGGGATACAATGAGCAGTTCTTC. This sequence encodes CASYAGYNEQFF.